The clone carrying this TCR beta chain was seen only a few times. What it binds is unknown. This specimen belongs to a study of Ad26.COV2.S vaccination and SARS-CoV-2 variants. In the study overall: Intramuscularly, Ad26.COV2.S was given either once or twice, 56 days apart. Notes on the study in general: Vaccinated and placebo-treated recipients had similar non-spike TCR breadth. Spike-specific responses of CD8+ and CD4+ T cells were reported to display substantial breadth after vaccination. Ad26.COV2.S recipients had broader spike-specific TCRs (P = 0.0014).

The germline gives CDR1 SGHDT, CDR2 YYEEEE. Between the trimmed V and J ends, which lost 4 bases and 0 bases, there was a span of 17 bases. The CDR3 extends over 17 amino acids. Sequenced by immunoSEQ multiplex PCR; TCRdb stores in-frame clones only, minus some. The sample includes hundreds of thousands of clones, more than 85% of them seen just once. The treatment: roughly 19 received Ad26.COV2.S at low or high dose, single or two shots; 5 received placebo; per-sample allocation not given. Sampling occurred on day 63 after the first vaccine or placebo injection. The rearrangement uses TRBV5-6 and TRBJ2-4, with D possibly being TRBD1 (6 bases). The TCR was taken from a person between 18 and 65 years old who received the Ad26.COV2.S COVID-19 vaccine or a placebo. The specimen comprised peripheral blood, sampled in a trial of Ad26.COV2.S vaccine versus placebo. The CDR3 loop reads CASSLNSGQLAKNIQYF. CDR3 in DNA: TGTGCCAGCAGCCTGAATTCAGGACAGCTAGCCAAAAACATTCAGTACTTC.